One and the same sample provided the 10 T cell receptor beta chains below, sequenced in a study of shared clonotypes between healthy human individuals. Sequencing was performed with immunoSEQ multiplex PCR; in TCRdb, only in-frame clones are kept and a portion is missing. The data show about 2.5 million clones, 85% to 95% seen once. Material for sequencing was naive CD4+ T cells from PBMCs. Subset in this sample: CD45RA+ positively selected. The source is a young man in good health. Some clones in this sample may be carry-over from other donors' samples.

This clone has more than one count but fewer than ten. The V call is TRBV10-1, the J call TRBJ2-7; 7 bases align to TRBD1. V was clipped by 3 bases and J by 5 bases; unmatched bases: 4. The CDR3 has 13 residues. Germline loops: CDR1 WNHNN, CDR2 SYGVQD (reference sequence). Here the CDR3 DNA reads TGCGCCAGCAGTGATGGACAGGCCCACGAGCAGTACTTC. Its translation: CASSDGQAHEQYF.

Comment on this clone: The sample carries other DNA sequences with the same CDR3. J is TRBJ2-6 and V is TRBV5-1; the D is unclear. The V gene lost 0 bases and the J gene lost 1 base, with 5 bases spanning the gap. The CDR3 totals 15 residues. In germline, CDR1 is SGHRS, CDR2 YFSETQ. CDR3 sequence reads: CASSLDGSGANVLTF. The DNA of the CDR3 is TGCGCCAGCAGCTTGGACGGATCTGGGGCCAACGTCCTGACTTTC.

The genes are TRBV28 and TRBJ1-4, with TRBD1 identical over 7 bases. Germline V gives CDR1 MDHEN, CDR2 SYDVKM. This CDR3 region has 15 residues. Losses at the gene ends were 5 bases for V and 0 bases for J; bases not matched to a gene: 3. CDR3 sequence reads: CASSDREATNEKLFF. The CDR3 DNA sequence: TGTGCCAGCAGTGACAGGGAAGCAACTAATGAAAAACTGTTTTTT.

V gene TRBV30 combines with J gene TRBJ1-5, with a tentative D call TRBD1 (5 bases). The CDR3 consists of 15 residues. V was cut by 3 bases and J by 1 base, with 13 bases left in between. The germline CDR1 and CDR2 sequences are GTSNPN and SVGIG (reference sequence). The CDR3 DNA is TGTGCCTGGAGCGCCCGGGGGATGAGCAATCAGCCCCAGCATTTT. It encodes CAWSARGMSNQPQHF. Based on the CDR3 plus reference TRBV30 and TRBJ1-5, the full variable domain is SQTIHQWPATLVQPVGSPLSLECTVEGTSNPNLYWYRQAAGRGLQLLFYSVGIGQISSEVPQNLSASRPQDRQFILSSKKLLLSDSGFYLCAWSARGMSNQPQHFGDGTRLSIL.

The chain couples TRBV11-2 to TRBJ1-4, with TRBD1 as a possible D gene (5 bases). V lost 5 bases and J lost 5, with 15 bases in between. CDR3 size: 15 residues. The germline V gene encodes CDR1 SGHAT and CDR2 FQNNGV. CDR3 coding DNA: TGTGCCAGCAGCCCAATGGGGGGGATAAATGAAAAACTGTTTTTT. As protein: CASSPMGGINEKLFF.

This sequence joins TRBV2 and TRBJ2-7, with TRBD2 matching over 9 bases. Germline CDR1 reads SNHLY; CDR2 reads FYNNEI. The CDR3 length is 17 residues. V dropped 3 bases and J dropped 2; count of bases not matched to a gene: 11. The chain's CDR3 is CASSDGSGSLKAYEQYF. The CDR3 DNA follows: TGTGCCAGCAGTGATGGTAGCGGGAGTCTCAAGGCCTACGAGCAGTACTTC.

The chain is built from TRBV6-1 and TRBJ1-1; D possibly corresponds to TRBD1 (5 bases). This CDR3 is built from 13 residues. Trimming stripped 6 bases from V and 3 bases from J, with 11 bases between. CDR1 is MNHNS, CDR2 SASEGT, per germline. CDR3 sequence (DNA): TGTGCCAGCAGGGGGGGACGGCACACTGAAGCTTTCTTT. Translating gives CASRGGRHTEAFF.

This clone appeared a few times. CDR3 in DNA: TGTGCCAGCACGAGGGCACCTAACTATGGCTACACCTTC. Translating it yields CASTRAPNYGYTF. The gene calls are TRBV27 and TRBJ1-2; no reliable D call. The CDR3 extends over 13 amino acids. V lost 7 bases and J lost 0, with 9 bases in between. Germline lookup yields CDR1 MNHEY and CDR2 SMNVEV (reference sequence).

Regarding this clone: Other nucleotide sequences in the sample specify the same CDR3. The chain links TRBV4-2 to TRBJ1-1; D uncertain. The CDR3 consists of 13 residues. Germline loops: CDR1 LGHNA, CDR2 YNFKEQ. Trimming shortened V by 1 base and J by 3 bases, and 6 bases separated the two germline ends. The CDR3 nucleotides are TGTGCCAGCAGCCAAGGGAGGGACACTGAAGCTTTCTTT. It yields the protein CASSQGRDTEAFF.

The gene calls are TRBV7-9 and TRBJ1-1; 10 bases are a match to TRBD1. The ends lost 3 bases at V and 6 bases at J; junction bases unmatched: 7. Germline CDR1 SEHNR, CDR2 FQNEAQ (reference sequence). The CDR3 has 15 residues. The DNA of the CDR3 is TGTGCCAGCAGCTTTCTACGGGACAGGGGTCCTGAAGCTTTCTTT. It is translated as CASSFLRDRGPEAFF.